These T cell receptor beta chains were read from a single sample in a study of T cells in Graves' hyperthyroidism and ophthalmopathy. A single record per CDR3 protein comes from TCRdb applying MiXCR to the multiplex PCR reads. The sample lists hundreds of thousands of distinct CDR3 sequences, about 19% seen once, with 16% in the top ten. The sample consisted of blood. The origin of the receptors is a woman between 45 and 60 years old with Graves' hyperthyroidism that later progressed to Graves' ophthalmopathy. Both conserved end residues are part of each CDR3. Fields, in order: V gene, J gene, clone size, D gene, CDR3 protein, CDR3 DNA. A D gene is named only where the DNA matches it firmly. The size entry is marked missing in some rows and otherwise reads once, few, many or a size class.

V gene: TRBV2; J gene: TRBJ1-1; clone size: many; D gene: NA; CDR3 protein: CARSGWGANTEAFF; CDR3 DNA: TGTGCCAGGAGCGGTTGGGGGGCGAACACTGAAGCTTTCTTT
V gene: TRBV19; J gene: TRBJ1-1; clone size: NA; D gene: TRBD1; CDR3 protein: CASSTTGTAVGAFF; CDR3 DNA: TGTGCCAGTAGTACCACCGGGACAGCGGTTGGAGCTTTCTTT
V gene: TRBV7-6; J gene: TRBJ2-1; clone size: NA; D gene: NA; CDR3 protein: CASSLYRVNEQFF; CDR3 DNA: TGTGCCAGCAGCTTATACAGGGTCAATGAGCAGTTCTTC
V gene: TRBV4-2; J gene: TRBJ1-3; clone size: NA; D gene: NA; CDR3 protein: CASTSGQGISGNTIYF; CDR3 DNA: TGTGCCAGCACCTCGGGTCAGGGGATCTCTGGAAACACCATATATTTT
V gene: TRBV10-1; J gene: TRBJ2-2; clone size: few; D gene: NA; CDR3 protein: CASSESQDLITGELFF; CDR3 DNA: TGCGCCAGCAGTGAGTCGCAGGATCTGATCACCGGGGAGCTGTTTTTT
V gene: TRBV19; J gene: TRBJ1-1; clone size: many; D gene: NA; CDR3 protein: CASSTKGVTEAFF; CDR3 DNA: TGTGCCAGTAGTACAAAAGGGGTCACTGAAGCTTTCTTT
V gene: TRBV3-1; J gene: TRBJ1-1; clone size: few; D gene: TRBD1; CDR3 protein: CASSQIDRGRTEAFF; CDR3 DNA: TGTGCCAGCAGCCAAATAGACAGGGGGCGGACTGAAGCTTTCTTT
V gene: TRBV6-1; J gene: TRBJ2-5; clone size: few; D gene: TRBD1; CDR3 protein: CASSRTGGRFQETQYF; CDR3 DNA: TGTGCCAGCAGTAGGACAGGGGGCCGTTTCCAAGAGACCCAGTACTTC
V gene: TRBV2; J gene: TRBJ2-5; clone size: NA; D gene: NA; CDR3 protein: CASRLTQLPHF; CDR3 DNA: TGTGCCAGCCGCTTGACGCAATTGCCTCACTTC
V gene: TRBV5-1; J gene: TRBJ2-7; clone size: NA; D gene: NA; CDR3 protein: CASTGRDGGEQYF; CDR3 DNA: TGCGCCAGCACTGGCAGGGACGGGGGCGAGCAGTACTTC
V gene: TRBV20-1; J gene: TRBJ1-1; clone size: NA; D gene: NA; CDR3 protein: CSARRGLEAFF; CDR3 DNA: TGCAGTGCCCGACGGGGGCTTGAAGCTTTCTTT
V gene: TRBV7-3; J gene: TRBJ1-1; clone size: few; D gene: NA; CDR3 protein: CASSFQLGTEAFF; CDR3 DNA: TGTGCCAGCAGCTTTCAGTTAGGGACTGAAGCTTTCTTT
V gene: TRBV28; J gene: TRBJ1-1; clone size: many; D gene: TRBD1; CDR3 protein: CAIDVGQGDSEAFF; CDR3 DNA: TGTGCCATCGACGTGGGACAGGGAGATTCTGAAGCTTTCTTT
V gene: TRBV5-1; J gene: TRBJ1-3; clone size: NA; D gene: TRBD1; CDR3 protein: CASSQGQGASGNTIYF; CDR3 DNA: TGCGCCAGCAGCCAAGGACAGGGGGCTTCTGGAAACACCATATATTTT
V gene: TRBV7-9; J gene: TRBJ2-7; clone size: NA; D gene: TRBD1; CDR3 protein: CASSIGTGAYAYEQYF; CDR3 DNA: TGTGCCAGCAGCATTGGGACAGGGGCTTACGCCTACGAGCAGTACTTC
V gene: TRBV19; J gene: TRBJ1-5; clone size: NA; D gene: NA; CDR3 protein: CASSIQGQSVSNQPQHF; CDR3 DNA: TGTGCCAGTAGTATTCAGGGTCAGAGTGTGAGCAATCAGCCCCAGCATTTT
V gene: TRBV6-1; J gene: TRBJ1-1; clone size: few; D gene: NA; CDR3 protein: CASSIGDNMNTEAFF; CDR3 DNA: TGTGCCAGCAGTATCGGGGACAACATGAACACTGAAGCTTTCTTT
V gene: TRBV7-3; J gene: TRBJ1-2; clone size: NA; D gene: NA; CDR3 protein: CASSPLGGYGYTF; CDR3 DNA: TGTGCCAGCAGCCCCCTCGGGGGGTATGGCTACACCTTC
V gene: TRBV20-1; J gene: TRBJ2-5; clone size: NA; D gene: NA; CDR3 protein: CSAIFQETQYF; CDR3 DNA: TGCAGTGCTATATTCCAAGAGACCCAGTACTTC
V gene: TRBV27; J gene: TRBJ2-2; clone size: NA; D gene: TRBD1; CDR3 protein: CASRTGFTAGELFF; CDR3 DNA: TGTGCCAGCAGGACAGGGTTTACCGCCGGGGAGCTGTTTTTT
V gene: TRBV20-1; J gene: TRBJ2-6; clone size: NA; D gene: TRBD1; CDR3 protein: CSAAGTGTGANVLTF; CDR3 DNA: TGCAGTGCAGCCGGGACAGGGACTGGGGCCAACGTCCTGACTTTC
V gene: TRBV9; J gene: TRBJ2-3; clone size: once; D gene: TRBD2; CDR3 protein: CASSVVGLAFDTQYF; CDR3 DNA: TGTGCCAGCAGCGTAGTGGGACTAGCGTTCGATACGCAGTATTTT
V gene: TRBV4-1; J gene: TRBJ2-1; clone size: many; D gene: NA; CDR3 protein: CASSHVGNEQFF; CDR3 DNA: TGCGCCAGCAGCCATGTAGGGAATGAGCAGTTCTTC
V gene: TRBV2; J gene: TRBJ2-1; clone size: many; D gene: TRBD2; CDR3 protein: CASRITSGAYNEQFF; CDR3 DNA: TGTGCCAGCAGGATTACTAGCGGAGCCTACAATGAGCAGTTCTTC
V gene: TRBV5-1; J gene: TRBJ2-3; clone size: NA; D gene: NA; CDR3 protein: CASSLTRASTDTQYF; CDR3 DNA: TGCGCCAGCAGCCTAACCAGAGCTAGCACAGATACGCAGTATTTT
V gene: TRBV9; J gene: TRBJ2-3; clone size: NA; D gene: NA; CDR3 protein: CASSQGGQYSSTDTQYF; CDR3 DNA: TGTGCCAGCAGCCAGGGGGGCCAGTACTCTAGCACAGATACGCAGTATTTT
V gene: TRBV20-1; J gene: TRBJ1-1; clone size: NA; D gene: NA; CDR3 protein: CSARGQGKAFF; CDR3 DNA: TGCAGTGCTAGAGGTCAGGGCAAAGCTTTCTTT
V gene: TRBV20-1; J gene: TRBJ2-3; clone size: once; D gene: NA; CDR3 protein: CSASTGFTDTQYF; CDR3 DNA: TGCAGTGCTTCAACAGGGTTTACAGATACGCAGTATTTT
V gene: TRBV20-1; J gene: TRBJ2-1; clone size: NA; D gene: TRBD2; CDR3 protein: CSARGLAAVHEQFF; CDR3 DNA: TGCAGTGCTAGGGGACTAGCGGCGGTCCATGAGCAGTTCTTC
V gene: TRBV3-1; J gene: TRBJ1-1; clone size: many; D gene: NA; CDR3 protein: CASSQEPPGQMNTEAFF; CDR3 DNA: TGTGCCAGCAGCCAAGAACCCCCGGGCCAGATGAACACTGAAGCTTTCTTT
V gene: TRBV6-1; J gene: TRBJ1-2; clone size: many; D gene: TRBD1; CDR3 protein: CASTRGQGGYGYTF; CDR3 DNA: TGTGCCAGCACCCGAGGGCAGGGGGGCTATGGCTACACCTTC
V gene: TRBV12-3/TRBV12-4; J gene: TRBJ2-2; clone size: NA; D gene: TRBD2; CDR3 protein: CVSTLAATGELFF; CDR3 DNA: TGTGTCAGCACACTAGCGGCCACCGGGGAGCTGTTTTTT
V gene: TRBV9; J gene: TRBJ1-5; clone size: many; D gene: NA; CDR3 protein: CASSGSVSNQPQHF; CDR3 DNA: TGTGCCAGCAGCGGGAGCGTCAGCAATCAGCCCCAGCATTTT
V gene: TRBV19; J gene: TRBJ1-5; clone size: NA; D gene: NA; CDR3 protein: CASSIGGEGQPQHF; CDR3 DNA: TGTGCCAGTAGTATCGGAGGGGAAGGTCAGCCCCAGCATTTT
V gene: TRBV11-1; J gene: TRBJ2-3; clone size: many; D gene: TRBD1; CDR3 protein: CASSFQAGTGTTDTQYF; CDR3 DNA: TGTGCCAGCAGCTTCCAAGCCGGGACAGGGACGACAGATACGCAGTATTTT